Below, one T cell receptor (beta chain) is given with its context. Its antigen is as yet unknown. Here immunoSEQ multiplex PCR was the method, and the copy in TCRdb shows in-frame clones only, minus some. This table has tens of thousands of clones, 95% to 98% appearing once. Trimming pared 0 bases from V and 6 bases from J, leaving 17 bases between. Germline CDR1 is SGHAT and CDR2 is FQNNGV. The CDR3 length is 16 residues. Cells defined as naive were viable CD3+CD4+ or CD3+CD8+ and CCR7+CD45RA+CD45RO-CD95-CD27+CD28+. The data derive from a study of T cells after posttransplantation cyclophosphamide. General observations from the study: Tissue-infiltrating T cells from skin or gut overlapped little with blood T cells. Donor-recipient repertoire similarity was low at 1-2 months, rising over year one.

The rearrangement links TRBV11-2 to TRBJ1-1; D uncertain. The source of this sequence is a man in his forties or fifties in good health, CMV-negative, and a related stem cell transplant donor. The material sequenced was naive CD4+ T cells sorted from PBMCs. DNA of the CDR3: TGTGCCAGCAGCTTAGATACGGGGATGGTATTCTCTGAAGCTTTCTTT. This gives the protein CASSLDTGMVFSEAFF.